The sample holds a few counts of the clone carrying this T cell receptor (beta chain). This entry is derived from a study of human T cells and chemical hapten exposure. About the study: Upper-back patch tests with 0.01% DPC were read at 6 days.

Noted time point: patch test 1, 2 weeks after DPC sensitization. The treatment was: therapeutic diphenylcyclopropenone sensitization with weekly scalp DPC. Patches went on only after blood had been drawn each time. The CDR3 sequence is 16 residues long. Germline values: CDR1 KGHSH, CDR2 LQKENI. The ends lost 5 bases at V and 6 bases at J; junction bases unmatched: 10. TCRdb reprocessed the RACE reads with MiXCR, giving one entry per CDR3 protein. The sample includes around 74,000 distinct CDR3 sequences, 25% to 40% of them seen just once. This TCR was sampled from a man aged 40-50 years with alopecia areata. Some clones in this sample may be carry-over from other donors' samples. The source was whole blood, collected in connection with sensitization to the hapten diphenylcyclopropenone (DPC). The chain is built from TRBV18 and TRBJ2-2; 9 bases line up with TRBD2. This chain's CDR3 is CASSSGTSSWSGELFF. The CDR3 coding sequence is TGTGCCAGCTCAAGCGGGACTAGCAGTTGGTCCGGGGAGCTGTTTTTT.